Below are 2 T cell receptor beta chains sequenced from a single sample in a study of T cells in Graves' hyperthyroidism and ophthalmopathy. TCR beta CDR3 region amplification was performed from RNA transcripts. In the first-round RT-PCR of the TCR CDR3, the HTBI primer set was used. One entry per CDR3 protein results from TCRdb running MiXCR on the multiplex PCR reads. Of a few hundred thousand distinct CDR3 sequences in the sample, approximately 15% were seen once. The sample comprised blood. The receptors were sampled from a woman in her twenties or thirties with Graves' hyperthyroidism.

The rearrangement uses TRBV6-1 and TRBJ2-2; possibly TRBD1 for D (6 bases). V shed 4 bases and J shed 4 bases, with 13 bases lying between them. This CDR3 has 15 residues. Germline CDR1 is MNHNS and CDR2 is SASEGT. The CDR3 DNA reads TGTGCCAGCAGTGCCCGGACAGAAGTCACCGGGGAGCTGTTTTTT. Translated: CASSARTEVTGELFF.

The chain has TRBV10-3 and TRBJ1-2; D uncertain. Germline V gene data show CDR1 as ENHRY and CDR2 as SYGVKD. Trimming cost V 2 bases and J 8 bases, with 6 bases left between them. This CDR3 region has 11 residues. CDR3 nucleotides: TGTGCCATCAGTGAGGGCACGGGCTACACCTTC. Its translation: CAISEGTGYTF.